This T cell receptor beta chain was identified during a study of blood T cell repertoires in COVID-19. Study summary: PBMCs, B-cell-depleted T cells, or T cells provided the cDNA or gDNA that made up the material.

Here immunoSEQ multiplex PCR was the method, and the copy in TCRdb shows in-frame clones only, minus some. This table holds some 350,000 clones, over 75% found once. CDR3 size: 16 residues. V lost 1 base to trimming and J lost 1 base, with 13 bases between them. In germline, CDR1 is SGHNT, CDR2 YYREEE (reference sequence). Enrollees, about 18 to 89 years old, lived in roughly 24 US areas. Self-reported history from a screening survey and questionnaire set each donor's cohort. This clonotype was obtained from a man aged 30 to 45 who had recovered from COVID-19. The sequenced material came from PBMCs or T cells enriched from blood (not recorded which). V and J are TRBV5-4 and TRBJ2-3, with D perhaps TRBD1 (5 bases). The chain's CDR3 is CASSLQGSLGTDTQYF. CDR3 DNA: TGTGCCAGCAGCTTGCAGGGTTCCCTCGGCACAGATACGCAGTATTTT.